These 4 T cell receptor beta chains came from one sample sequenced in a study of low-dose radiotherapy and immunotherapy resistance in tumors. cDNA synthesis used a TRAV/TRBV-specific primer set for both chains. It was with a constant-region primer and a V-primer adapter that TCRs were amplified over about 19 PCR cycles. One entry per CDR3 protein results from TCRdb running MiXCR on the reads. Of tens of thousands of distinct CDR3 sequences listed, roughly 29% are singletons. The time point was: before trial treatment. Sequencing used PBMCs, obtained before treatment. Source of these receptors: a male donor with rectosigmoid adenocarcinoma.

This clonotype was seen many times. V gene TRBV6-1 combines with J gene TRBJ2-7; D call uncertain. The V end was cut by 2 bases, the J end by 2 bases, with 13 bases between. The CDR3 extends over 15 amino acids. Germline lookup yields CDR1 MNHNS and CDR2 SASEGT. CDR3 residues: CASSESHPEPYEQYF. CDR3 nucleotides: TGTGCCAGCAGTGAATCCCATCCCGAGCCCTACGAGCAGTACTTC.

At least ten counts were recorded for this clonotype. V is TRBV3-1 and J is TRBJ2-5, with 8 positions matching TRBD1. Trimming cost V 6 bases and J 4 bases; bases outside gene matches: 7. CDR1 is LGHDT, CDR2 YNNKEL, per germline (reference sequence). The CDR3 is 14 residues long. CDR3 protein: CASSLTGTGETQYF. Written as DNA, the CDR3 is TGTGCCAGCAGTCTTACCGGGACAGGAGAGACCCAGTACTTC.

This clonotype was recorded at least ten times. The chain combines TRBV9 with TRBJ2-7; 7 bases map to TRBD1. CDR1 and CDR2 from the germline V gene are SGDLS and YYNGEE. The CDR3 is 15 amino acids. V was clipped by 3 bases and J by 7 bases; unmatched bases: 13. This CDR3 reads CASSASDRSLSEQYF. The CDR3 DNA follows: TGTGCCAGCAGCGCCTCGGACAGGTCTCTGTCGGAGCAGTACTTC.

This clonotype was recorded many times. The rearrangement links TRBV5-4 to TRBJ2-3, with 8 bases identical to TRBD1. Unmatched junction bases numbered 10, after V lost 1 base and J lost 3 bases. Looked up from germline, CDR1 is SGHNT and CDR2 is YYREEE (reference sequence). This CDR3 is 17 amino acids long. The CDR3, as DNA: TGTGCCAGCAGCTTGTACTACAGGACAGGGTTAACAGATACGCAGTATTTT. Its protein is CASSLYYRTGLTDTQYF.